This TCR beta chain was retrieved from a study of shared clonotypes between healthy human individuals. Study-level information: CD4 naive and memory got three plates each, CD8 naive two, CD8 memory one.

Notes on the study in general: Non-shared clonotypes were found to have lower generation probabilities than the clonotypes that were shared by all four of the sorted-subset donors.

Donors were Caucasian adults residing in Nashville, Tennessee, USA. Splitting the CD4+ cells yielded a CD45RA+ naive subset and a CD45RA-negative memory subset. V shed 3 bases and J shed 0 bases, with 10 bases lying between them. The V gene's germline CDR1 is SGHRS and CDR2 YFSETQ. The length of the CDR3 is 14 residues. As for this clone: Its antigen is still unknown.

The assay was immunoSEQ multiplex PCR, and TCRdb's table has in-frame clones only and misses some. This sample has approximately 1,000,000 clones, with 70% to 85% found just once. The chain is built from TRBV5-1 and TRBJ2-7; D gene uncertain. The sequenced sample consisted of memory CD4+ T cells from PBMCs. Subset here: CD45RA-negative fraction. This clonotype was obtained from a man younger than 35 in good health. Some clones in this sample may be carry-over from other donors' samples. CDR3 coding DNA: TGCGCCAGCAGCTCCCTTCTTAGCTCCTACGAGCAGTACTTC. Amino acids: CASSSLLSSYEQYF. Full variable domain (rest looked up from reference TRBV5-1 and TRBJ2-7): KAGVTQTPRYLIKTRGQQVTLSCSPISGHRSVSWYQQTPGQGLQFLFEYFSETQRNKGNFPGRFSGRQFSNSRSEMNVSTLELGDSALYLCASSSLLSSYEQYFGPGTRLTVT.